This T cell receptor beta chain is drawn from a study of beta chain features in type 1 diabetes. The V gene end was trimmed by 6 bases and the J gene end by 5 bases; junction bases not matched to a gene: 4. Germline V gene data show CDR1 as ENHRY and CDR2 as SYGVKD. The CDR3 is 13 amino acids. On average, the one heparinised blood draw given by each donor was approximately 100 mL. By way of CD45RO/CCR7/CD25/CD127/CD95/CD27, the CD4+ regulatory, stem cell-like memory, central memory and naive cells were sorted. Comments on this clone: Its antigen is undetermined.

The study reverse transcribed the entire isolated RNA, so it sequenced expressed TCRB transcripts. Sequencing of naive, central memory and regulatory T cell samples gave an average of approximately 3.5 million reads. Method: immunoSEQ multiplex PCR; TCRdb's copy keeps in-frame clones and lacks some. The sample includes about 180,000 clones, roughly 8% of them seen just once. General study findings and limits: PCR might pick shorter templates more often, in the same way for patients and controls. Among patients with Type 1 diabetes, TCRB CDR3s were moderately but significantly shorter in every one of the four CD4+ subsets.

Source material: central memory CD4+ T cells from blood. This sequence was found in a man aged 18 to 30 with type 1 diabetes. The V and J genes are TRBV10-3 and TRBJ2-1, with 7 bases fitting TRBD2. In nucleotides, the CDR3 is TGTGCCATCAGAGTAGCGGGTAACAATGAGCAGTTCTTC. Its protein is CAIRVAGNNEQFF.